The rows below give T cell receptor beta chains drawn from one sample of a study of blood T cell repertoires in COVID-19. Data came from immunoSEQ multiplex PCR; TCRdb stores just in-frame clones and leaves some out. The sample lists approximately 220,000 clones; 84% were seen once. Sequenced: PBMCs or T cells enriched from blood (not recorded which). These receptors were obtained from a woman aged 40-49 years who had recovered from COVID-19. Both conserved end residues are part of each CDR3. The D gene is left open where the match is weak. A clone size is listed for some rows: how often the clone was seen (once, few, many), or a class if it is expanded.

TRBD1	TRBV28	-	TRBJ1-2	TGTGCCAGCAGTTCTGGGACAGGGAGAATCTATGGCTACACCTTC	CASSSGTGRIYGYTF
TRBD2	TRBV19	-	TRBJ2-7	TGTGCCAGTAGTATGGCCTGGGCGGGAGGGCCCTACGAGCAGTACTTC	CASSMAWAGGPYEQYF
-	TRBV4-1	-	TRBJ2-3	TGCGCCAGCAGCCAAGTTAATTTAGTAGTCACAGATACGCAGTATTTT	CASSQVNLVVTDTQYF
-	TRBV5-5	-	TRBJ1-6	TGTGCCAGCAGCTCGGGCGTGGACTCCCGGAATTCACCCCTCCACTTT	CASSSGVDSRNSPLHF
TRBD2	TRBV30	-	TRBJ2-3	TGTGCCTGGCGGACTAGCGGGGGCACAGATACGCAGTATTTT	CAWRTSGGTDTQYF
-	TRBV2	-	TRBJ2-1	TGTGCCAGCAGTGGACAGCATGAGCAGTTCTTC	CASSGQHEQFF
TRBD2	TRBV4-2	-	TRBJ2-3	TGTGCCAGCAGCCAATTAAATCTAGCGGGCTATAGCACAGATACGCAGTATTTT	CASSQLNLAGYSTDTQYF
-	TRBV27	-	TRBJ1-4	TGTGCCAGCAGTCCCCGGGGTGACGGATTAATAATGAAAAAACTGTTTTTT	CASSPRGDGLIMKKLFF
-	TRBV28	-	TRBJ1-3	TGTGCCAGCAGGTTGGCCTCTGGAAACACCATATATTTT	CASRLASGNTIYF
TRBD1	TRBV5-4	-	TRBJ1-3	TGTGCCAGCAGCCCGGGACAGTCCTCTGGAAACACCATATATTTT	CASSPGQSSGNTIYF
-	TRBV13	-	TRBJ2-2	TGTGCCAGCAGCTTAGTCACAGCGAACACCGGGGAGCTGTTTTTT	CASSLVTANTGELFF
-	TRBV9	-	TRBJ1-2	TGTGCCAGCAGCGTAGGGGTTGGAGTCTCCTATGGCTACACCTTC	CASSVGVGVSYGYTF
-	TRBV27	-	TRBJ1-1	TGTGCCAGCAGTTACCGCGGCGGGGGGTATGAAGCTTTCTTT	CASSYRGGGYEAFF
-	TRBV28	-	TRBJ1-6	TGTGCCAGCACCGCGGGGGGGGGCAGGTCCTATAATTCACCCCTCCACTTT	CASTAGGGRSYNSPLHF
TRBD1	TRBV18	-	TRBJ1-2	TGTGCCAGCTCACTACAAACAGGGGATGGCTACACCTTC	CASSLQTGDGYTF
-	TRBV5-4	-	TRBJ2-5	TGTGCCAGCAGCATTCGACCGGGGGAGACCCAGTACTTC	CASSIRPGETQYF
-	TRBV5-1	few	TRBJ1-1	TGCGCCAGCAGCGCTCCCCTACAGGGGAACACTGAAGCTTTCTTT	CASSAPLQGNTEAFF
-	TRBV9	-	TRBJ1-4	TGTGCCAGCAGCCCTTCGGCCCAGGGCAAACTGTTTTTT	CASSPSAQGKLFF
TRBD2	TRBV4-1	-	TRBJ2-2	TGCGCCAGCAGCCAAGGTGGACTAGCGGGTAGGGTGGGGGAGCTGTTTTTT	CASSQGGLAGRVGELFF
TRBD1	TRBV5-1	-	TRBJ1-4	TGCGCCAGCAGTAAGCGGACAGGGGAGGAAAAACTGTTTTTT	CASSKRTGEEKLFF
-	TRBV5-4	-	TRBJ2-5	TGTGCCAGCAGCTCCCACGGCCGGGGAGAGACCCAGTACTTC	CASSSHGRGETQYF
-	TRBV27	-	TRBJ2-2	TGTGCCAGCCTGGGACTGAAAAACACCGGGGAGCTGTTTTTT	CASLGLKNTGELFF
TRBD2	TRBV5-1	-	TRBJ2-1	TGCGCCAGCAGCTCCGACGGGACTAGCGGGGGCAATGAGCAGTTCTTC	CASSSDGTSGGNEQFF
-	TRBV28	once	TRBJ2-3	TGTGCCACCCAGAGCGGCCCTTCCACAGATACGCAGTATTTT	CATQSGPSTDTQYF
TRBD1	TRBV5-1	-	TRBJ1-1	TGCGCCAGCAGCTCGGCAGGGGGCGGTCGGACTGAAGCTTTCTTT	CASSSAGGGRTEAFF
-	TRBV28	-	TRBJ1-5	TGTGCCAGCGGAGTAGGCAATCAGCCCCAGCATTTT	CASGVGNQPQHF
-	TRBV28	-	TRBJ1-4	TGTGCCAGCAGTGCGGGGGGTGCAACTAATGAAAAACTGTTTTTT	CASSAGGATNEKLFF
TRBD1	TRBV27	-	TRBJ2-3	TGTGCCAGCAGTTTATTGACAGGGGGTACGGGCACAGATACGCAGTATTTT	CASSLLTGGTGTDTQYF
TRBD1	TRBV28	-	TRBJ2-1	TGTGCCAGCAGTTGGGACAGGGGCTTTGGGTCCTACAATGAGCAGTTCTTC	CASSWDRGFGSYNEQFF
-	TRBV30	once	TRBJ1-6	TGTGCCTGCCCTTCCCGGGGAAACTCACCCCTCCACTTT	CACPSRGNSPLHF
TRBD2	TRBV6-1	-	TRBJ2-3	TGTGCCAGCAGTGAACTCGCTAGCGGGAGGAGGGATACGCAGTATTTT	CASSELASGRRDTQYF
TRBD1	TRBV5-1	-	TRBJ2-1	TGCGCCAGCAGCTTGGCGGACAGGGGGCTCAACAATGAGCAGTTCTTC	CASSLADRGLNNEQFF
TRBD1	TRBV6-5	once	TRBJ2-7	TGTGCCAGCAGAGACAGGGGATTATCCTACGAGCAGTACTTC	CASRDRGLSYEQYF
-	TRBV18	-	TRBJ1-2	TGTGCCAGCTCACCACCGACCAGCGGTAACTATGGCTACACCTTC	CASSPPTSGNYGYTF
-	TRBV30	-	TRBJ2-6	TGTGCCTGGAGTAGGTTAGCGGTCTCTGGGGCCAACGTCCTGACTTTC	CAWSRLAVSGANVLTF
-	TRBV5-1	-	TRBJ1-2	TGCGCCAGCAGCTTGGCCGGGTCGTTTGGCTACACCTTC	CASSLAGSFGYTF
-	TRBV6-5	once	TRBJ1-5	TGTGCCAGCTCGCAGGGCAGTCAGCCCCAGCATTTT	CASSQGSQPQHF
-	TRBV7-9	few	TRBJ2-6	TGTGCCAGCAGCACCGGACAGTCTGGGGCCAACGTCCTGACTTTC	CASSTGQSGANVLTF
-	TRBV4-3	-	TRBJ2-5	TGCGCCAGCAGCCAAGATCTAGGCAGGGGGGTAGAGACCCAGTACTTC	CASSQDLGRGVETQYF
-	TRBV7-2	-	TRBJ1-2	TGTGCCAGCAGCTTAGGTGGCGGGGGCTACACCTTC	CASSLGGGGYTF
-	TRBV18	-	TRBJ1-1	TGTGCCAGCTCACCACCCTCAGGGATGCCTGAAGCTTTCTTT	CASSPPSGMPEAFF
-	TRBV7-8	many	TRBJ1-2	TGTGCCAGCAGCTTAGACGGGATCCCTGATGGCTACACCTTC	CASSLDGIPDGYTF
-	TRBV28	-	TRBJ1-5	TGTGCCAGCAAAGGGGATCTCACCGGAAATCAGCCCCAGCATTTT	CASKGDLTGNQPQHF
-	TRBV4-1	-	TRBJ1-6	TGCGCCAGCAGCCAAGGAGGAGGGATCAATTCACCCCTCCACTTT	CASSQGGGINSPLHF
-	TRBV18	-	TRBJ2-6	TGTGCCAGCTCACCACGTCACTCTGGGGCCAACGTCCTGACTTTC	CASSPRHSGANVLTF
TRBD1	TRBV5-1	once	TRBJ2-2	TGCGCCAGCAGGAACGACAGGGGAGAGAACGGGGAGCTGTTTTTT	CASRNDRGENGELFF
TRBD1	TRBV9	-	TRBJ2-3	TGTGCCAGCAGCCGATCTGGGACAGGGAATGCGGATACGCAGTATTTT	CASSRSGTGNADTQYF
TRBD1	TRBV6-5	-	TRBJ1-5	TGTGCCAGCAGTTACTCACAGGGGGACAATCAGCCCCAGCATTTT	CASSYSQGDNQPQHF
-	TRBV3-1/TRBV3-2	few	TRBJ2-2	TGTGCCAGCAGCCAACGAGGCGGCACCGGGGAGCTGTTTTTT	CASSQRGGTGELFF
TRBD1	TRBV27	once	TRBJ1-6	TGTGCCAGCAGTTTACAGGGACAGGGGTTTAATTCACCCCTCCACTTT	CASSLQGQGFNSPLHF
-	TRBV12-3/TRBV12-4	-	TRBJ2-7	TGTGCCAGCAGTTTTACGTTTAGCCACGAGCAGTACTTC	CASSFTFSHEQYF